This T cell receptor beta chain was retrieved from a study of T cells after yellow fever vaccination. CDR3 length: 18 residues. Germline loops: CDR1 SGHRS, CDR2 YFSETQ. The V segment lost 1 base and the J segment 2 bases; nucleotides outside the gene matches: 13. A few counts support this clonotype. A universal primer site and UMIs were added as TCR cDNA was made by 5'RACE template switching. A single record per CDR3 protein comes from TCRdb applying MiXCR to the 5' RACE reads. The sample lists 340,000 or so distinct CDR3 sequences, around 12% occurring once. This receptor was taken from a man younger than 30 who received the YFV17D yellow fever vaccine. The chain recombines TRBV5-1 with TRBJ2-7, with 9 bases matching TRBD1. This sample comprised CD4+ T cells sorted from PBMCs, obtained 15 days after the yellow fever booster vaccination. The CDR3 loop reads CASSLMGQGTPKTYEQYF. CDR3 bases: TGCGCCAGCAGCTTGATGGGACAGGGAACCCCCAAAACCTACGAGCAGTACTTC.